Presented here are 30 T cell receptor beta chains from one specimen sequenced in a study of T cell responses to AZD1222 COVID-19 vaccine (dated by TCRdb to 2020 to 2023). In the paper's terms, the time point label means: about 28 days (+/-7) after the second vaccine dose. The library was built by means of the immunoSEQ multiplex PCR assay. What TCRdb holds here is the immuneACCESS table cut down to in-frame rearrangements. Part of the clones is not present; checked against another copy, under half of the missing clones reflect an unresolved V gene, and the others are unexplained. This sample is represented by 150,000 to 200,000 clones; around 88% of them were singletons. The ten largest clones represent about 9.9% of the sample. The sample was peripheral blood, taken 28 days after the second AZD1222 dose. These receptors originate from an adult who received the AZD1222 COVID-19 vaccine.

The chain uses TRBV13 and TRBJ2-3; D unresolved. Germline values: CDR1 PRHDT, CDR2 FYEKMQ (reference sequence). Trimming left V 4 bases short and J 1 base short, with 9 bases between. The CDR3 has 14 residues. The CDR3 protein is CASSSVSRTDTQYF. DNA for the CDR3: TGTGCCAGCAGCTCCGTCAGTCGCACAGATACGCAGTATTTT.

This clone has only one observation. The CDR3 nucleotides are TGCGCCAGCAGCGACCGGGACATCCGAAACTATGGCTACACCTTC. As protein: CASSDRDIRNYGYTF. The rearrangement joins TRBV5-1 to TRBJ1-2; maybe TRBD1 (6 bases). The germline V gene encodes CDR1 SGHRS and CDR2 YFSETQ. CDR3 length equals 15 residues. V was trimmed by 4 bases and J by 2 bases, leaving 15 bases between them.

This clone was observed a single time. The chain recombines TRBV25-1 with TRBJ1-5; TRBD1 might be the D (6 bases). Germline V gene lookup returns CDR1 MGHDK and CDR2 SYGVNS. V lost 0 bases, J lost 8 bases, and 11 bases lay in between. The CDR3 has 14 amino acids. For the CDR3, the DNA is TGTGCCAGCAGTGAATATGGGGGGGACAAGCCCCAGCATTTT. Its translation is CASSEYGGDKPQHF.

The V and J genes are TRBV30 and TRBJ1-3, with D tentatively TRBD1 (5 bases). The V gene lost 4 bases and the J gene lost 0 bases, with 13 bases spanning the gap. Germline assignment: CDR1 GTSNPN and CDR2 SVGIG (reference sequence). The CDR3 covers 15 residues. The CDR3 region has the DNA TGTGCCTGGAACCCAGGGCTCCACTCTGGAAACACCATATATTTT. This gives the protein CAWNPGLHSGNTIYF.

This chain uses TRBV30 with TRBJ1-5; a weak D match, TRBD1 (6 bases). Germline V gene sequence: CDR1 GTSNPN, CDR2 SVGIG (reference sequence). This CDR3 contains 13 residues. With 3 bases removed from V and 2 bases from J, the gap between germline ends came to 8 bases. The CDR3 region has the DNA TGTGCCTGGAGAGGGGGTGGCAATCAGCCCCAGCATTTT. Amino acid sequence: CAWRGGGNQPQHF.

V usage is TRBV5-1 and J usage is TRBJ2-3; 9 positions agree with TRBD2. V shed 2 bases and J 4 bases; nucleotides not matched to a gene: 11. Per the germline V gene, CDR1 is SGHRS and CDR2 is YFSETQ. This CDR3 comprises 17 residues. CDR3 nucleotides: TGCGCCAGCAGCTTTCGATTAGCGGGGGTAGACGCAGATACGCAGTATTTT. Protein product: CASSFRLAGVDADTQYF.

The V call is TRBV19, the J call TRBJ2-3; D gene ambiguous. The CDR3 has 17 amino acids. The V and J ends lost 6 bases and 3 bases respectively, with 22 bases between them. Germline CDR1 LNHDA, CDR2 SQIVND (reference sequence). The CDR3 protein is CASSQWVGGLGTDTQYF. The CDR3 DNA sequence: TGTGCCAGTAGCCAATGGGTCGGTGGGCTTGGGACAGATACGCAGTATTTT.

This clone showed up just once. V usage is TRBV18 and J usage is TRBJ2-3; 9 bases map to TRBD2. The CDR3 is 17 residues long. The trim removed 3 bases at V and 0 bases at J, leaving 7 bases unmatched. Germline V gene sequence: CDR1 KGHSH, CDR2 LQKENI. The DNA of the CDR3 is TGTGCCAGCTCACCGAAGAGCGGGGGGTCTAGCACAGATACGCAGTATTTT. Translated, it gives CASSPKSGGSSTDTQYF.

The chain recombines TRBV7-3 with TRBJ2-5; 9 bases agree with TRBD1. The CDR3 runs 17 residues. Germline CDR1 SGHTA, CDR2 FQGTGA. V shed 5 bases, J shed 1 base, and the junction held 11 bases outside the gene matches. CDR3 residues: CASSPGTGSHVQETQYF. The CDR3 DNA follows: TGTGCCAGCAGCCCGGGGACAGGGTCACATGTCCAAGAGACCCAGTACTTC.

J is TRBJ2-5 and V is TRBV9, with 10 bases matching TRBD2. The CDR3 length is 15 residues. CDR1 is SGDLS, CDR2 YYNGEE, per germline. Trimming at V came to 0 bases and at J to 2 bases, leaving 1 base not matched to a gene. The CDR3 DNA reads TGTGCCAGCAGCGTAGCACTAGCGGGGCAAGAGACCCAGTACTTC. Its translation is CASSVALAGQETQYF.

CDR3 amino acids: CASSLTKQGPYGEQYF. The DNA for the CDR3 is TGTGCCAGCAGCTTAACGAAACAGGGCCCATACGGCGAGCAGTACTTC. The chain employs TRBV5-8 and TRBJ2-7; possibly TRBD1 for D (6 bases). Germline CDR1 SGHTS, CDR2 YDEGEE. V shed 2 bases and J shed 6 bases, with 21 bases lying between them. The CDR3 covers 16 residues.

V and J are TRBV2 and TRBJ2-7, with 11 nucleotides matching TRBD2. J was trimmed by 7 bases and V by 6 bases; bases with no gene match: 11. Per germline, CDR1 SNHLY and CDR2 FYNNEI. This CDR3 region has 15 residues. In nucleotides, the CDR3 is TGTGCCAGCAGGCCTCTAGCGGGGGGATCCGAGGAGCAGTACTTC. It is translated as CASRPLAGGSEEQYF.

This chain joins TRBV5-4 and TRBJ2-2; the D gene is possibly TRBD2 (6 bases). Trimming removed 6 bases at V and 1 base at J, with 16 bases between. This CDR3 has 16 residues. Germline V gene data show CDR1 as SGHNT and CDR2 as YYREEE (reference sequence). The chain's CDR3 is CASTSVAGLNTGELFF. DNA of the CDR3: TGTGCCAGCACCAGCGTGGCGGGGTTGAACACCGGGGAGCTGTTTTTT.

As DNA, the CDR3 is TGTGCCAGCAGCCCCCGGCAGGTCACCTATGGCTACACCTTC. This codes for CASSPRQVTYGYTF. V gene TRBV11-2 combines with J gene TRBJ1-2; D call uncertain. This CDR3 contains 14 residues. Germline V CDR1 and CDR2: SGHAT, FQNNGV. Deletions cut 5 bases from V and 4 bases from J, with 14 bases between.

The rearrangement links TRBV14 to TRBJ2-7; possible D gene TRBD1, 6 bases. V lost 4 bases and J 6 bases, leaving 13 bases between the germline ends. The CDR3 loop spans 13 amino acids. Germline CDR1 SGHDN, CDR2 FVKESK. CDR3 bases: TGTGCCAGCAGCCTGTGGACAGCAGGCGAGCAGTACTTC. Translating it yields CASSLWTAGEQYF.

The rearrangement links TRBV2 to TRBJ2-2; D possibly corresponds to TRBD1 (6 bases). This CDR3 comprises 13 residues. V dropped 6 bases and J dropped 5 bases, with 10 bases sitting between them. Germline assignment: CDR1 SNHLY and CDR2 FYNNEI. DNA of the CDR3: TGTGCCAGCAGACCCCAGGGGACCGGGGAGCTGTTTTTT. Translated: CASRPQGTGELFF.

The J gene is TRBJ1-1, the V gene TRBV21-1; TRBD1 is the table's D call, not checked against the DNA. TRBV21-1 is given as a pseudogene. CDR3 size: 18 residues. The CDR3 reads CASSKCFSGTGAHTEAFF. In nucleotides, the CDR3 is TGTGCCAGCAGCAAGTGTTTCTCCGGGACAGGAGCGCACACTGAAGCTTTCTTT.

DNA of the CDR3: TGTGCCAGCAGTTACTCGGGGACAGCCGGAAACACCATATATTTT. Encoded protein: CASSYSGTAGNTIYF. The genes are TRBV6-5 and TRBJ1-3; 7 nucleotides align to TRBD1. There are 15 residues in the CDR3. Germline assignment: CDR1 MNHEY and CDR2 SVGAGI. V was clipped by 0 bases and J by 4 bases; unmatched bases: 3.

The chain carries TRBV12-5 and TRBJ1-4, with a possible D match to TRBD1 (6 bases). Trimming took off 7 bases at V and 0 bases at J, with 15 bases between the two ends. The CDR3 covers 16 residues. Germline V gene lookup returns CDR1 LGHNT and CDR2 FRNRAP. The CDR3 bases are TGTGCTAGTGACCCAGGGGACGCCCCAACTAATGAAAAACTGTTTTTT. It codes for CASDPGDAPTNEKLFF. The full variable domain, its missing parts supplied by reference TRBV12-5 and TRBJ1-4, is DARVTQTPRHKVTEMGQEVTMRCQPILGHNTVFWYRQTMMQGLELLAYFRNRAPLDDSGMPKDRFSAEMPDATLATLKIQPSEPRDSAVYFCASDPGDAPTNEKLFFGSGTQLSVL.

The chain uses TRBV24-1 and TRBJ2-1; D is unresolved. Trimming took off 4 bases at V and 6 bases at J, with 9 bases between the two ends. Germline V lookup: CDR1 KGHDR, CDR2 SFDVKD. This CDR3 spans 13 amino acids. For the CDR3, the DNA is TGTGCCACCAGTGACGGTCGGAGCAATGAGCAGTTCTTC. Translation gives CATSDGRSNEQFF.

The J gene is TRBJ1-2, the V gene TRBV7-9, with D tentatively TRBD1 (6 bases). The CDR3 totals 14 residues. V lost 0 bases and J 4 bases, leaving 9 bases between the germline ends. Germline V CDR1 and CDR2: SEHNR, FQNEAQ (reference sequence). The CDR3 nucleotides read TGTGCCAGCAGCTTAGCCGGGACACCCTATGGCTACACCTTC. Residues: CASSLAGTPYGYTF.

This clone was detected once. The rearrangement links TRBV25-1 to TRBJ1-2; D perhaps matches TRBD1 (5 bases). The V gene lost 6 bases and the J gene lost 4 bases, with 15 bases spanning the gap. The length of the CDR3 is 14 residues. Germline V gives CDR1 MGHDK, CDR2 SYGVNS. CDR3 bases: TGTGCCAGCAGCGGGACCGGGAGTACCTATGGCTACACCTTC. Amino acids: CASSGTGSTYGYTF.

The chain has TRBV30 and TRBJ1-5; TRBD1 might be the D (5 bases). The CDR3 extends over 13 amino acids. V was cut by 3 bases and J by 2 bases, with 8 bases left in between. Germline V gene data show CDR1 as GTSNPN and CDR2 as SVGIG (reference sequence). The CDR3 DNA reads TGTGCCTGGAGCCTAGGGGGCAATCAGCCCCAGCATTTT. Amino acid sequence: CAWSLGGNQPQHF.

The chain links TRBV5-6 to TRBJ1-2, with 12 bases matching TRBD1. Per germline, CDR1 SGHDT and CDR2 YYEEEE. V dropped 4 bases and J dropped 7; count of bases not matched to a gene: 11. CDR3 length: 16 amino acids. The CDR3 sequence is CASSPRGQGALSGYTF. The CDR3 DNA sequence: TGTGCCAGCAGCCCGAGGGGACAGGGGGCGCTGAGTGGCTACACCTTC.

The chain links TRBV19 to TRBJ2-7, with 7 bases matching TRBD2. CDR3 size: 13 residues. Germline CDR1 and CDR2: LNHDA and SQIVND (reference sequence). The V gene end was trimmed by 3 bases and the J gene end by 3 bases; junction bases not matched to a gene: 2. CDR3 amino acids: CASSMRGNYEQYF. The CDR3, as DNA: TGTGCCAGTAGTATGCGGGGGAACTACGAGCAGTACTTC.

J is TRBJ1-1 and V is TRBV19; D ambiguous. The CDR3 contains 13 residues. CDR1 is LNHDA and CDR2 is SQIVND in the germline V gene (reference sequence). Trimming took off 2 bases at V and 7 bases at J, with 11 bases between the two ends. The DNA for the CDR3 is TGTGCCAGTAGTATAATGTCCGGGCATGAAGCTTTCTTT. It is translated as CASSIMSGHEAFF.

This clone was recorded once. V usage is TRBV11-2 and J usage is TRBJ1-3; tentatively, D is TRBD1 (5 bases). CDR1 is SGHAT and CDR2 is FQNNGV in the germline V gene. The CDR3 runs 15 residues. Trimming removed 6 bases from V and 6 bases from J, with 18 bases in between. Here the CDR3 reads CASRQDGGRANTIYF. DNA of the CDR3: TGTGCCAGCAGACAGGACGGGGGTCGGGCAAACACCATATATTTT.

Comment on this clone: This same CDR3 is encoded by further DNA sequences in the sample. The genes are TRBV25-1 and TRBJ1-2; D unclear. The V gene lost 3 bases and the J gene lost 5 bases, with 4 bases spanning the gap. Germline V gene data show CDR1 as MGHDK and CDR2 as SYGVNS. This CDR3 region has 11 residues. The CDR3 sequence is CASSEVYGYTF. For the CDR3, the DNA is TGTGCCAGCAGTGAGGTGTATGGCTACACCTTC.

The table lists this clone with a count of one. V usage is TRBV1 and J usage is TRBJ2-3; TRBD2, the D gene given by the table, was not confirmed from the DNA. TRBV1 is deemed a pseudogene. The CDR3 consists of 15 residues. CDR3 in amino acids: CTSSRGGGARDTQYF. DNA of the CDR3: TGCACCAGCAGCCGGGGCGGGGGGGCCAGAGATACGCAGTATTTT.

The V and J genes are TRBV2 and TRBJ1-4; TRBD1 matches at 10 bases. There are 15 residues in the CDR3. Germline CDR1 SNHLY, CDR2 FYNNEI. The J segment lost 0 bases and the V segment lost 9 bases, leaving 4 bases of the junction unmatched. CDR3 nucleotide sequence: TGTGCCAGTTGGACAGGGGGGGCAACTAATGAAAAACTGTTTTTT. Protein product: CASWTGGATNEKLFF.